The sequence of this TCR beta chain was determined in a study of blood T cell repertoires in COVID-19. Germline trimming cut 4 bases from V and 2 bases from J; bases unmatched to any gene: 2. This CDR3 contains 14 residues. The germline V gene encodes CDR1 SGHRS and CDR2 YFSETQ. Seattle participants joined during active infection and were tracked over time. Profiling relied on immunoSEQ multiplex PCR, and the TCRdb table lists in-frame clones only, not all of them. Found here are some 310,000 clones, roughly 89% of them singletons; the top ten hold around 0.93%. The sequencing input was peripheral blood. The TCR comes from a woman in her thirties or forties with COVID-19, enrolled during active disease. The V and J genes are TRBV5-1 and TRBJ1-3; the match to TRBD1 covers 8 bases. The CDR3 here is CASSGQGAGNTIYF. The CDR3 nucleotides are TGCGCCAGCAGCGGACAGGGCGCTGGAAACACCATATATTTT.